The 12 T cell receptor beta chains given below trace back to one sample, sequenced in a study of blood T cells in healthy people across ages. Primers used in a second PCR of roughly 6 to 11 cycles were a sample-barcoded 5' primer and a J-beta primer mix. TCRdb re-analysed the 5' RACE reads in MiXCR, keeping a single row per CDR3 protein. The table includes about 640,000 distinct CDR3 sequences, roughly 53% detected once. The sequenced sample consisted of blood. These receptors all stem from a man in his sixties in good health.

The chain uses TRBV10-3 and TRBJ1-1; D not resolved. The CDR3 covers 12 residues. Trimming stripped 7 bases from V and 4 bases from J, with 10 bases between. Per germline, CDR1 ENHRY and CDR2 SYGVKD. CDR3 residues: CAIKGQTTEAFF. The CDR3 nucleotides read TGTGCCATCAAAGGGCAGACCACTGAAGCTTTCTTT.

Of note for this clonotype: Its ends do not fully match the called genes, so a read error is possible. The chain is built from TRBV13 and TRBJ2-5; 9 bases are shared with TRBD2. Germline V gene sequence: CDR1 PRHDT, CDR2 FYEKMQ (reference sequence). The CDR3 is made up of 16 amino acids. The CDR3: CASSLILAGYQETQYF. In nucleotides, the CDR3 is TGTGCCAGTAGCTTGATCCTAGCGGGATACCAAGAGACCCAGTACTTC.

This chain uses TRBV20-1 with TRBJ2-4; 11 positions agree with TRBD2. This CDR3 has 12 residues. The trim removed 6 bases at V and 13 bases at J, leaving 8 bases unmatched. CDR1 is DFQATT and CDR2 is SNEGSKA in the germline V gene (reference sequence). The CDR3 DNA reads as TGCAGTGCCACACCGGGACTAGCGGTCCAGTACTTC. This codes for CSATPGLAVQYF.

This rearrangement joins TRBV12-3 or TRBV12-4 to TRBJ2-1; possibly TRBD1 for D (5 bases). The germline V and J ends were trimmed by 1 base and 4 bases, with 11 bases remaining between them. The CDR3 covers 15 residues. The CDR3 DNA follows: TGTGCCAGCAGTTTAGGGGGCAGCCCTTACAATGAGCAGTTCTTC. This encodes CASSLGGSPYNEQFF.

This clonotype was seen only a few times. This chain joins TRBV28 and TRBJ2-1; possibly TRBD1 or TRBD2 for D (5 bases each). V lost 8 bases and J lost 7, with 15 bases in between. Germline V gene sequence: CDR1 MDHEN, CDR2 SYDVKM. This CDR3 has 13 residues. DNA for the CDR3: TGTGCCAGCGTAGGGGACCGCCGGAATGAGCAGTTCTTC. Its protein product is CASVGDRRNEQFF.

The J gene is TRBJ2-5, the V gene TRBV29-1, with 8 bases that match TRBD2. CDR1 is SQVTM and CDR2 is ANQGSEA in the germline V gene. This CDR3 contains 15 residues. V was pared by 4 bases and J by 4 bases, with 11 bases of the junction left unmatched. The CDR3 DNA sequence: TGCAGCGTTGCGAAGTCGGCGGGGGGAAGAGAGACCCAGTACTTC. Protein sequence: CSVAKSAGGRETQYF.

In this sample, this clonotype turned up a few times. This chain links TRBV3-1 with TRBJ2-5; D may be TRBD1 or TRBD2 (5 bases each). The V gene's germline CDR1 is LGHDT and CDR2 YNNKEL (reference sequence). The CDR3 consists of 13 residues. V was pared by 6 bases and J by 5 bases, with 13 bases between. CDR3 residues: CASRVWDAETQYF. The CDR3 DNA follows: TGTGCCAGCAGAGTTTGGGACGCGGAGACCCAGTACTTC.

V usage is TRBV7-8 and J usage is TRBJ2-7; 8 nucleotides align to TRBD1. This CDR3 is 13 amino acids long. Germline V gene lookup returns CDR1 SGHVS and CDR2 FQNEAQ. Trimming cost V 3 bases and J 5 bases; bases outside gene matches: 3. DNA for the CDR3: TGTGCCAGCAGCTTCACGACAGGGGACGAGCAGTACTTC. Translating it yields CASSFTTGDEQYF.

CDR3 nucleotide sequence: TGCAGCGTTGGAGGGGAAGGGTATGGCTACACCTTC. Translation: CSVGGEGYGYTF. The rearrangement links TRBV29-1 to TRBJ1-2; perhaps TRBD1 as D (5 bases). Germline-derived CDR1 and CDR2 are SQVTM and ANQGSEA. Trimming stripped 4 bases from V and 5 bases from J, with 11 bases between. The CDR3 covers 12 residues.

The rearrangement joins TRBV5-6 to TRBJ2-7; 9 bases line up with TRBD1. After removal of 4 bases from V and 1 base from J, the junction contained 6 bases not matched to a gene. Germline-derived CDR1 and CDR2 are SGHDT and YYEEEE. The CDR3 loop spans 15 amino acids. The CDR3 coding sequence is TGTGCCAGCAGCCAAGGGACAGGGTTTTCCTACGAGCAGTACTTC. The encoded protein is CASSQGTGFSYEQYF.

This rearrangement joins TRBV28 to TRBJ2-5; the match to TRBD1 covers 9 bases. The CDR3 is made up of 15 amino acids. Trimming cost V 4 bases and J 3 bases; bases outside gene matches: 6. CDR1 is MDHEN, CDR2 SYDVKM, per germline. CDR3 sequence (DNA): TGTGCCAGCAGTTCCCACAGGGGGCGAGAAGAGACCCAGTACTTC. Amino acids: CASSSHRGREETQYF.

This chain links TRBV2 with TRBJ2-5, with 9 bases identical to TRBD1. The CDR3 sequence is 14 residues long. Germline loops: CDR1 SNHLY, CDR2 FYNNEI. Germline trimming cut 6 bases from V and 4 bases from J; bases unmatched to any gene: 6. CDR3 amino acids: CASRPGTGRETQYF. The CDR3 DNA sequence: TGTGCCAGCAGACCCGGGACAGGGCGAGAGACCCAGTACTTC.